These 12 T cell receptor beta chains share one sample of origin, sequenced in a study of blood T cell repertoires in COVID-19. Method: immunoSEQ multiplex PCR; TCRdb's copy keeps in-frame clones and lacks some. In the table there are roughly 330,000 clones, 70% to 90% of which are singletons. Input material: peripheral blood. The receptors were gathered from a young man who had recovered from COVID-19.

The genes are TRBV30 and TRBJ1-5; unclear D gene. Germline V gene sequence: CDR1 GTSNPN, CDR2 SVGIG (reference sequence). V was pared by 1 base and J by 6 bases, with 10 bases between. This CDR3 spans 13 amino acids. This CDR3 is CAWSGQAGQPQHF. DNA for the CDR3: TGTGCCTGGAGTGGGCAGGCGGGTCAGCCCCAGCATTTT.

This clone has more than one count but fewer than ten. This CDR3 reads CASSLTPAAGNSPLHF. The CDR3 region has the DNA TGTGCCAGCAGCTTAACCCCGGCAGCGGGGAATTCACCCCTCCACTTT. This chain joins TRBV7-3 and TRBJ1-6; D unresolved. Germline CDR1 is SGHTA and CDR2 is FQGTGA. Trimming removed 0 bases at V and 7 bases at J, with 13 bases between. This CDR3 contains 16 residues.

The chain links TRBV19 to TRBJ1-5; D is possibly TRBD1 (5 bases). Trimming took 3 bases from V and 4 from J, leaving 7 bases between them. The CDR3 has 13 residues. Per the germline V gene, CDR1 is LNHDA and CDR2 is SQIVND (reference sequence). The CDR3 coding sequence is TGTGCCAGTAGTATTCGGACAAATCAGCCCCAGCATTTT. It specifies CASSIRTNQPQHF.

The CDR3 sequence: CASRETGYVGNQPQHF. CDR3 in DNA: TGTGCCAGCAGGGAAACAGGGTATGTTGGCAATCAGCCCCAGCATTTT. V and J are TRBV6-1 and TRBJ1-5; D may be TRBD1 (6 bases). V lost 6 bases, J lost 2 bases, and 17 bases lay in between. Per the germline V gene, CDR1 is MNHNS and CDR2 is SASEGT. CDR3 length equals 16 residues.

The rearrangement links TRBV10-3 to TRBJ1-1, with TRBD1 identical over 10 bases. V dropped 6 bases and J dropped 5; count of bases not matched to a gene: 6. The CDR3 sequence is 14 residues long. Germline lookup yields CDR1 ENHRY and CDR2 SYGVKD. The CDR3 loop reads CAIRGTGEGTEAFF. The CDR3, as DNA: TGTGCCATCAGGGGGACAGGGGAGGGAACTGAAGCTTTCTTT.

This clone was counted a few times. The chain uses TRBV7-3 and TRBJ2-2, with TRBD2 as a possible D gene (7 bases). CDR3 size: 17 residues. The V end lost 1 base, the J end lost 0 bases, and 12 bases lay between the germline ends. The germline V gene has CDR1 SGHTA and CDR2 FQGTGA. In DNA form, the CDR3 reads TGTGCCAGCAGCTTAAATGGCGGGGGCCCGAACACCGGGGAGCTGTTTTTT. Its translation is CASSLNGGGPNTGELFF.

The chain combines TRBV7-5 with TRBJ1-5; the D call in the table, TRBD1, was not verified against the DNA. TRBV7-5 is an annotated pseudogene. This CDR3 comprises 16 residues. Written as DNA, the CDR3 is TGTGCCAGAAGCTTAGGACAGATTCGGTTGAATCAGCCCCAGCATTTT. It yields the protein CARSLGQIRLNQPQHF.

This chain connects TRBV6-5 to TRBJ2-3, with TRBD1 matching over 11 bases. The CDR3 has 14 residues. Germline trimming cut 4 bases from V and 4 bases from J; bases unmatched to any gene: 1. Germline CDR1 reads MNHEY; CDR2 reads SVGAGI. The CDR3 loop is CASSWTGGPDTQYF. The CDR3, as DNA: TGTGCCAGCAGTTGGACAGGGGGCCCAGATACGCAGTATTTT.

This clone showed up just a few times. The J gene is TRBJ1-5, the V gene TRBV6-5; TRBD1 might be the D (6 bases). This CDR3 has 13 amino acids. Trimming stripped 7 bases from V and 7 bases from J, with 14 bases between. Looked up from germline, CDR1 is MNHEY and CDR2 is SVGAGI. The CDR3 nucleotides read TGTGCCAGCACGCAGGGGCTATGGCAGCCCCAGCATTTT. Its translation is CASTQGLWQPQHF.

The CDR3 sequence is CSVEDYGQGGYGYTF. CDR3 bases: TGCAGCGTTGAAGATTACGGACAGGGTGGCTATGGCTACACCTTC. J is TRBJ1-2 and V is TRBV29-1, with 8 bases matching TRBD1. The V gene end was trimmed by 0 bases and the J gene end by 4 bases; junction bases not matched to a gene: 7. Germline values: CDR1 SQVTM, CDR2 ANQGSEA. The CDR3 has 15 residues.

V is TRBV20-1 and J is TRBJ2-7, with 8 positions matching TRBD1. Germline loops: CDR1 DFQATT, CDR2 SNEGSKA (reference sequence). The ends lost 3 bases at V and 5 bases at J; junction bases unmatched: 9. The CDR3 consists of 14 residues. The CDR3 nucleotides read TGCAGTGCTAGTCGGCAGGGGGCTCGGAACGAGCAGTACTTC. It specifies CSASRQGARNEQYF.

This chain connects TRBV24-1 to TRBJ2-3, with a possible D match to TRBD2 (5 bases). Germline V lookup: CDR1 KGHDR, CDR2 SFDVKD. Trimming stripped 6 bases from V and 2 bases from J, with 17 bases between. The CDR3 contains 16 residues. The chain's CDR3 is CATSRMRDEDTDTQYF. DNA for the CDR3: TGTGCCACCAGTAGGATGAGGGATGAGGACACAGATACGCAGTATTTT.